This TCR beta chain comes out of a study of blood T cell repertoires in COVID-19. Authors' data handling: For nucleated cells, counts were estimated from reference gene primer amplification. Repertoires were generated with immunoSEQ multiplex PCR, while TCRdb's copy carries only in-frame clones and drops some. D and trimming were read from the DNA, whereas the V and J calls and clone size are those reported in that table. The sample yields about 86,000 clones, roughly 80% seen once. The germline V and J ends were trimmed by 1 base and 5 bases, with 11 bases remaining between them. CDR3 length equals 14 residues. Germline CDR1 SSHAT, CDR2 FNYEAQ (reference sequence).

The chain couples TRBV7-7 to TRBJ2-5; D is perhaps TRBD2 (6 bases). The sequence came from a man over 45 with acute or convalescent COVID-19. Sequenced sample: peripheral blood. The chain's CDR3 is CASSLGAGRETQYF. The CDR3 nucleotides read TGTGCCAGCAGCTTAGGGGCGGGACGCGAGACCCAGTACTTC.